Listed here is a single T cell receptor (beta chain). This sample is drawn from a study of blood T cell repertoires in COVID-19. Study in general: Acute-phase and convalescent COVID-19 samples originated in the United States, Italy and Spain. The cDNA or gDNA used as material had been derived from T cells, B-cell-depleted T cells, or PBMCs.

This CDR3 comprises 13 residues. The V gene end was trimmed by 8 bases and the J gene end by 2 bases; junction bases not matched to a gene: 1. In the source study's methods: The authors estimated nucleated cell counts from reference gene primer amplification. The protocol was immunoSEQ multiplex PCR, while the TCRdb copy is restricted to in-frame clones and leaves out a portion. The DNA was the basis for D and trimming; V, J and clone size are from that table. The sample holds under 90,000 clones, approximately 83% seen once. The sequenced material came from peripheral blood. The receptor was derived from a man older than 75 with acute or convalescent COVID-19. J is TRBJ2-2 and V is TRBV12-3 or TRBV12-4; TRBD2 matches 8 bases. Here the CDR3 reads CASRGGNTGELFF. Here the CDR3 DNA reads TGTGCCAGCCGGGGGGGAAACACCGGGGAGCTGTTTTTT.